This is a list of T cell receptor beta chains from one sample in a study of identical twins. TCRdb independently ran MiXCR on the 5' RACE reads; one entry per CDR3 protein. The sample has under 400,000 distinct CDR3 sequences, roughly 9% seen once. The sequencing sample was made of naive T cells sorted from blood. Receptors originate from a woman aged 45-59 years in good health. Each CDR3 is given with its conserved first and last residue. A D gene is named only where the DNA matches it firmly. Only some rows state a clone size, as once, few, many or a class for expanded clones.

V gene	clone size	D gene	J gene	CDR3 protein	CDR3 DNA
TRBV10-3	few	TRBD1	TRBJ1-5	CAISERAGGGQPQHF	TGTGCCATCAGTGAACGTGCAGGGGGCGGGCAGCCCCAGCATTTT
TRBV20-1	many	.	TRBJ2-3	CSASGGWGPDTQYF	TGCAGTGCTAGCGGCGGGTGGGGACCAGATACGCAGTATTTT
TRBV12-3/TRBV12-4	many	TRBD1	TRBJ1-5	CASNNRGNQPQHF	TGTGCCAGCAACAACAGGGGGAATCAGCCCCAGCATTTT
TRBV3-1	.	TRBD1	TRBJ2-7	CASSHKKGGQWYEQYF	TGTGCCAGCAGCCACAAAAAAGGGGGACAGTGGTACGAGCAGTACTTC
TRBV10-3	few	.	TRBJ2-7	CAINGQRNYEQYF	TGTGCCATCAACGGACAGAGAAACTACGAGCAGTACTTC
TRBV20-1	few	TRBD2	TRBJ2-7	CSASFPAGSYEQYF	TGCAGTGCCTCTTTTCCAGCGGGGTCCTACGAGCAGTACTTC
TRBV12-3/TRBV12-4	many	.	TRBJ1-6	CASSASSGAPLHF	TGTGCCAGCAGCGCTTCTTCCGGGGCACCCCTCCACTTT
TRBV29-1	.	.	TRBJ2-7	CSVALRGTYEQYF	TGCAGCGTGGCTCTCAGGGGTACCTACGAGCAGTACTTC
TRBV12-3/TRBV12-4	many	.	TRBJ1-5	CASTSGGLGQPQHF	TGTGCCAGCACCTCGGGGGGGCTGGGGCAGCCCCAGCATTTT
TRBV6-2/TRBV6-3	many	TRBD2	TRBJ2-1	CASSPGTSEYNEQFF	TGTGCCAGCAGCCCCGGGACTAGCGAGTACAATGAGCAGTTCTTC
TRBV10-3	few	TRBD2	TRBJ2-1	CATRLAGDEQFF	TGTGCCACTAGACTAGCGGGCGATGAGCAGTTCTTC
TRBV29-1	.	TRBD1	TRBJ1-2	CSVGDRGDYGYTF	TGCAGCGTTGGGGACAGGGGTGACTATGGCTACACCTTC
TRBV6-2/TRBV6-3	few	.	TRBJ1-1	CASSNPKRHLVEAFF	TGTGCCAGCAGTAATCCCAAACGGCACCTCGTTGAAGCTTTCTTT
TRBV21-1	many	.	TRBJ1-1	CASSKVGRVEAFF	TGTGCCAGCAGCAAAGTTGGAAGGGTTGAAGCTTTCTTT
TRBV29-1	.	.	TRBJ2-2	CSVTASGELFF	TGCAGCGTGACAGCGTCCGGGGAGCTGTTTTTT
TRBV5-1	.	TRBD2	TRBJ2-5	CASSQKTGLAPETQYF	TGCGCCAGCAGCCAAAAAACGGGACTAGCACCGGAGACCCAGTACTTC
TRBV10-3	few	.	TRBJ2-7	CAISVVLEDRTF	TGTGCCATCAGTGTGGTTCTGGAGGACCGCACTTTC
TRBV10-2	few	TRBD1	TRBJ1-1	CASRYRGRTEAFF	TGCGCCAGCAGATACAGGGGGCGTACTGAAGCTTTCTTT
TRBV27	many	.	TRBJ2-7	CASSQGGPAYEQYF	TGTGCCAGCAGCCAGGGGGGGCCCGCCTACGAGCAGTACTTC
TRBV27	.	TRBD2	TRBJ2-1	CASSLEGLAGNNEQFF	TGTGCCAGCAGTTTAGAAGGGCTAGCGGGGAATAATGAGCAGTTCTTC
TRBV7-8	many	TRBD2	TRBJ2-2	CASSFVAGAGTGELFF	TGTGCCAGCAGCTTCGTAGCGGGAGCGGGTACCGGGGAGCTGTTTTTT
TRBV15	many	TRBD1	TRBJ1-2	CATSRTGTGLEGYTF	TGTGCCACCAGCAGAACCGGGACAGGTTTGGAGGGCTACACCTTC
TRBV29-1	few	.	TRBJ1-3	CSVRPYSSGNTIYF	TGCAGCGTTCGGCCATACAGCTCTGGAAACACCATATATTTT